Listed below are T cell receptor beta chains from one sample, sequenced in a study of control samples from healthy donors and cancer patients. Assay used: immunoSEQ multiplex PCR; TCRdb lists only in-frame clones, some missing. The sample shows 120,000 to 150,000 clones, approximately 88% of them seen only once. Sequenced input: blood. The receptors here all came from a man aged 30 to 39 in good health. CDR3s include the opening cysteine and the closing phenylalanine or tryptophan. A D gene is named only where the DNA matches it firmly. Where a row states a size, it is once, few, many or the class of an expanded clone; other rows omit it.

size | J | length | V | D | CDR3 | DNA
- | TRBJ2-5 | 18 | TRBV9 | TRBD2 | CASSWRTSGGSSQETQYF | TGTGCCAGCAGCTGGAGGACTAGCGGGGGGTCAAGCCAAGAGACCCAGTACTTC
- | TRBJ2-3 | 14 | TRBV7-8 | - | CASSLEIFPDTQYF | TGTGCCAGCAGCTTAGAGATTTTCCCAGATACGCAGTATTTT
- | TRBJ2-1 | 15 | TRBV11-3 | TRBD1 | CASSLRGTVYNEQFF | TGTGCCAGCAGCTTAAGGGGGACAGTCTACAATGAGCAGTTCTTC
- | TRBJ2-3 | 15 | TRBV9 | - | CASSLYMASTDTQYF | TGTGCCAGCAGCCTGTACATGGCTAGCACAGATACGCAGTATTTT
- | TRBJ2-7 | 14 | TRBV29-1 | - | CSALDLLEGAEQYF | TGCAGCGCCTTAGATCTCCTGGAGGGGGCCGAGCAGTACTTC
- | TRBJ2-7 | 15 | TRBV5-4 | TRBD1 | CASSLGGTGSYEQYF | TGTGCCAGCAGCTTGGGTGGGACAGGGTCCTACGAGCAGTACTTC
- | TRBJ1-1 | 11 | TRBV20-1 | - | CSARVSTEAFF | TGCAGTGCTAGAGTGAGCACTGAAGCTTTCTTT
- | TRBJ1-1 | 17 | TRBV5-6 | TRBD1 | CASRRDRGLRMNTEAFF | TGTGCCAGCAGGCGGGACAGGGGGCTCAGAATGAACACTGAAGCTTTCTTT
- | TRBJ2-5 | 13 | TRBV9 | - | CASSVVEGETQYF | TGTGCCAGCAGCGTAGTGGAAGGAGAGACCCAGTACTTC
- | TRBJ2-7 | 15 | TRBV25-1 | TRBD1 | CASSDLRDSPYEQYF | TGTGCCAGCAGTGACTTACGGGACAGTCCTTACGAGCAGTACTTC
once | TRBJ1-1 | 15 | TRBV10-3 | - | CAISALHGRDTEAFF | TGTGCCATCAGTGCTCTACATGGACGGGACACTGAAGCTTTCTTT
- | TRBJ1-4 | 13 | TRBV7-2 | - | CASRRMANEKLFF | TGTGCCAGCAGGAGAATGGCTAATGAAAAACTGTTTTTT
- | TRBJ2-1 | 15 | TRBV19 | - | CASSIGGLGVGEQFF | TGTGCCAGTAGTATAGGAGGGTTGGGGGTTGGTGAGCAGTTCTTC
- | TRBJ2-1 | 16 | TRBV3-1/TRBV3-2 | - | CASSRGALQGWNEQFF | TGTGCCAGCAGCCGCGGGGCCCTACAGGGGTGGAATGAGCAGTTCTTC
- | TRBJ2-3 | 15 | TRBV2 | - | CASMVAPLPVDTQYF | TGTGCCAGCATGGTAGCGCCCCTTCCCGTAGATACGCAGTATTTT